The TCR beta chain under discussion was sequenced for a study of a mutant IDH1 vaccine in newly diagnosed glioma. Study-wide context: Once 4-6 weeks had passed after radiotherapy alone, vaccination started, or it started with temozolomide cycles. Treated patients had a mean age of about 44 years and a sex split that was roughly 60% male and roughly 40% female. Most patients had received both radiotherapy and temozolomide, the prior options being radiotherapy, temozolomide, or both.

Time point reported: week 23, last vaccination. A 20-mer mutant IDH1 peptide at 300 ug was injected subcutaneously with topical imiquimod. This clone showed up just a few times. Its antigen remains unidentified. After removal of 1 base from V and 4 bases from J, the junction contained 7 bases not matched to a gene. This CDR3 has 16 amino acids. The germline V gene encodes CDR1 SGHDN and CDR2 FVKESK. Repertoires were generated with immunoSEQ multiplex PCR, while TCRdb's copy carries only in-frame clones and drops some. This table has some 80,000 clones, approximately 85% appearing once. This TCR was recovered from a woman in her forties or fifties with glioma. Specimen: PBMCs, collected from a glioma patient whose treatment included an IDH1 peptide vaccine. The J gene is TRBJ2-7, the V gene TRBV14; TRBD1 aligns across 10 bases. CDR3 region: CASSQAWTGGRYEQYF. The CDR3 DNA reads TGTGCCAGCAGCCAAGCGTGGACAGGGGGGAGGTACGAGCAGTACTTC.